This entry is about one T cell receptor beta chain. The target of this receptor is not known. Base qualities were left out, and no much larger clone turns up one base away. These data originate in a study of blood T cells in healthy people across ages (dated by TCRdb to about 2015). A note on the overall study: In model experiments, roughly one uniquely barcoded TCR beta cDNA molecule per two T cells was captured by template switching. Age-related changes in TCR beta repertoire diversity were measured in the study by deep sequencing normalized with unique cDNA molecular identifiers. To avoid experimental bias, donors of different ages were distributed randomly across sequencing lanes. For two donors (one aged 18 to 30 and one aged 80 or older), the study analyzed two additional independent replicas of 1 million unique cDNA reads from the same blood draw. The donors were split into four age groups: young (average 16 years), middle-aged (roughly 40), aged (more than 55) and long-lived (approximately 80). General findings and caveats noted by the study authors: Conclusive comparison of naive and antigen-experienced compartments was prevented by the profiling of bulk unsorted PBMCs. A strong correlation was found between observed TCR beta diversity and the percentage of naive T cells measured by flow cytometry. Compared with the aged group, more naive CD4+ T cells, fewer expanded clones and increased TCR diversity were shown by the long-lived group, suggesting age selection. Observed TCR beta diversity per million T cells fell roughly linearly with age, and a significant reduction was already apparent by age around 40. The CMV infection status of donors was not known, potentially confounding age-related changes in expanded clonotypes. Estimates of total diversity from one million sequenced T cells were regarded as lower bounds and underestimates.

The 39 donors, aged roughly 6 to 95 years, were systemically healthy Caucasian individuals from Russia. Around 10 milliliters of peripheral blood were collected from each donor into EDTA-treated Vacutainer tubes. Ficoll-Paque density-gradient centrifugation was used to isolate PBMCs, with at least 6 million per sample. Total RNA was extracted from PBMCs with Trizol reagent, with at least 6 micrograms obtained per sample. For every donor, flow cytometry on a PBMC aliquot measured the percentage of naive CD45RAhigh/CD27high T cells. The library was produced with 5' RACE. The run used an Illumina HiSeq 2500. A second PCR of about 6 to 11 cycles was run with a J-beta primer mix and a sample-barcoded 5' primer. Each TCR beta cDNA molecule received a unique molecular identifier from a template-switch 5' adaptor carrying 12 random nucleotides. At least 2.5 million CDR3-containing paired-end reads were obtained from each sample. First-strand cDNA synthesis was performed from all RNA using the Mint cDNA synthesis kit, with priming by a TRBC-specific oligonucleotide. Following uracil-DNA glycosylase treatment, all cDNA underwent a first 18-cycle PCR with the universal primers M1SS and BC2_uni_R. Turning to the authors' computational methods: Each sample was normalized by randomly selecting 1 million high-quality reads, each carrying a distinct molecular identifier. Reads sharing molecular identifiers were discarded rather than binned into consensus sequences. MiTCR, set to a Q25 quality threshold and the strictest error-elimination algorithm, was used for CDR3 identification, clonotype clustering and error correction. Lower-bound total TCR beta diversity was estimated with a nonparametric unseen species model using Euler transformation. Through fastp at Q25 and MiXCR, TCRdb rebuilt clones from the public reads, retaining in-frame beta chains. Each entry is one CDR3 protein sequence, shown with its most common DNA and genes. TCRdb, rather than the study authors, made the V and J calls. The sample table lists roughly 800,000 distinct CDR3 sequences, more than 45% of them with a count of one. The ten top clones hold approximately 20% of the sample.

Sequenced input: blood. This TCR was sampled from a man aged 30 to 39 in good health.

The CDR3 has the sequence CASAGGGGELFF. The sequenced DNA is TGTGCCTCAGCAGGGGGAGGCGGGGAGCTGTTTTTT. In this chain, TRBV6-6 is recombined with TRBJ2-2, with a tentative D gene TRBD1 over 7 matching bases. V and J lose 11 bases and 7 bases, and a span of 14 bases separates them. The CDR3 runs 12 residues from the cysteine to the phenylalanine. Of the read, only the CDR3 DNA is kept; its 36 bases are in frame from base 1. In the germline V gene (reference sequence), CDR1 corresponds to MNHNY and CDR2 to SVGAGI.